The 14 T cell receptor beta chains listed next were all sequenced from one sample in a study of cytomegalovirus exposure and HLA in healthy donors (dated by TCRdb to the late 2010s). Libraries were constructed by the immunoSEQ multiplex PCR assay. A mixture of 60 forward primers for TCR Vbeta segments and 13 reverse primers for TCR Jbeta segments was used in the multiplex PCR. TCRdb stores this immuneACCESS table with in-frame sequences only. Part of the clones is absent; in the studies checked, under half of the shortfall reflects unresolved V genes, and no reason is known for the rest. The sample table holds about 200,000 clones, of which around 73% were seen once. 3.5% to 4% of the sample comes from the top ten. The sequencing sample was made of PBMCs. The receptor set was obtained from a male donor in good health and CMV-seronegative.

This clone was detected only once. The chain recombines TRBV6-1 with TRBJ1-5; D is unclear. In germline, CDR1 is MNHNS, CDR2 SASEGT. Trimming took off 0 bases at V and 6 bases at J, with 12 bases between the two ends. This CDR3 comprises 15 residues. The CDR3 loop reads CASSEAMTALQPQHF. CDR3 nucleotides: TGTGCCAGCAGTGAAGCAATGACTGCACTTCAGCCCCAGCATTTT.

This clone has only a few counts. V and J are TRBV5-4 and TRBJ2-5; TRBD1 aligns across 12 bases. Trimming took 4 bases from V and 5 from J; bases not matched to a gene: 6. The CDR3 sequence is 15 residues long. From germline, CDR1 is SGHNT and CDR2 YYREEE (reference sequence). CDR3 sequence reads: CASSMGQGAWETQYF. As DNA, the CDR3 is TGTGCCAGCAGCATGGGACAGGGGGCGTGGGAGACCCAGTACTTC.

CDR3 DNA: TGTGCCAGCAGCTTAGTCGCAGGGACCTACGAGCAGTACTTC. It codes for CASSLVAGTYEQYF. The chain recombines TRBV7-3 with TRBJ2-7; possibly TRBD1 for D (5 bases). The CDR3 loop spans 14 amino acids. Germline-derived CDR1 and CDR2 are SGHTA and FQGTGA. V lost 2 bases to trimming and J lost 2 bases, with 10 bases between them.

CDR3 in DNA: TGCGCCAGCAGCCCGACCGGGACTAGGGCCTACAATGAGCAGTTCTTC. Its translation: CASSPTGTRAYNEQFF. This chain joins TRBV5-1 and TRBJ2-1, with TRBD2 matching 8 bases. The germline CDR1 and CDR2 sequences are SGHRS and YFSETQ. J was trimmed by 2 bases and V by 4 bases; bases with no gene match: 8. The CDR3 sequence is 16 residues long. The full variable domain, completed using reference TRBV5-1 and TRBJ2-1, is KAGVTQTPRYLIKTRGQQVTLSCSPISGHRSVSWYQQTPGQGLQFLFEYFSETQRNKGNFPGRFSGRQFSNSRSEMNVSTLELGDSALYLCASSPTGTRAYNEQFFGPGTRLTVL.

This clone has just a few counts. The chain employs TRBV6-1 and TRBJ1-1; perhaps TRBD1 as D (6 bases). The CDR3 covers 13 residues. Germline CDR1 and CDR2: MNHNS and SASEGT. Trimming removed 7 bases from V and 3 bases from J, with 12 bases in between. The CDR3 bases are TGTGCCAGCATGGGGGGGGGCCACACTGAAGCTTTCTTT. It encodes CASMGGGHTEAFF.

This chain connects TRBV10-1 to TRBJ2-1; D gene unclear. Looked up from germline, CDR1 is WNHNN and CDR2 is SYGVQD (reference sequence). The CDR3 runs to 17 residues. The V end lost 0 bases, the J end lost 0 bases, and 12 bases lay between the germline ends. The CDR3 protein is CASSESSSVSSYNEQFF. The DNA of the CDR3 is TGCGCCAGCAGTGAGTCGAGTTCGGTAAGCTCCTACAATGAGCAGTTCTTC.

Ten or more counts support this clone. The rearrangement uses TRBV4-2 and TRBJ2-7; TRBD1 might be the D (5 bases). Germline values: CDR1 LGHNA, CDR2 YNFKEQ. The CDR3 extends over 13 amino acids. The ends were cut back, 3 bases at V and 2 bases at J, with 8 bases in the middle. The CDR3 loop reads CASSHLGAYEQYF. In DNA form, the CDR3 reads TGTGCCAGCAGCCATCTAGGGGCCTACGAGCAGTACTTC.

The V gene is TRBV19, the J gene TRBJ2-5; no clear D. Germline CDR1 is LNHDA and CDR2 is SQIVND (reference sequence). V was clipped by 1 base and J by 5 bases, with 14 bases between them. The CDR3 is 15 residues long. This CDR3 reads CASSIGGGDGETQYF. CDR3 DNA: TGTGCCAGTAGTATAGGAGGCGGTGACGGGGAGACCCAGTACTTC. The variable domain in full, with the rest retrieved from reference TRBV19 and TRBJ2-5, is DGGITQSPKYLFRKEGQNVTLSCEQNLNHDAMYWYRQDPGQGLRLIYYSQIVNDFQKGDIAEGYSVSREKKESFPLTVTSAQKNPTAFYLCASSIGGGDGETQYFGPGTRLLVL.

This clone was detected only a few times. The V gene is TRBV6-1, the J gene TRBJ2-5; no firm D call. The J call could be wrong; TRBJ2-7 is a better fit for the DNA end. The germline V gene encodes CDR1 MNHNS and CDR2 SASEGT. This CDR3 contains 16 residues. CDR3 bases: TGTGCCAGCAGTGAATCCCGCGGCTCCCTCGTTGACGAGCAGTACTTC. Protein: CASSESRGSLVDEQYF.

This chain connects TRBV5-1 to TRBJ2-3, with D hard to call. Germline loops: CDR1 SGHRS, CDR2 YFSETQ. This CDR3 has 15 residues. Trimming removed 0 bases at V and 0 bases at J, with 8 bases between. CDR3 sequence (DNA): TGCGCCAGCAGCTTGGGCCAGTCTAGCACAGATACGCAGTATTTT. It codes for CASSLGQSSTDTQYF.

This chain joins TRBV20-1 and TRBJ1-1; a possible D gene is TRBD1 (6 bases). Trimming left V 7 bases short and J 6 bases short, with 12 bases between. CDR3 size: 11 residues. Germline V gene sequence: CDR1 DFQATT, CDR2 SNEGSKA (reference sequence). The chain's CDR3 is CSVRRGPEAFF. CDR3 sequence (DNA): TGCAGTGTCAGGCGGGGGCCTGAAGCTTTCTTT.

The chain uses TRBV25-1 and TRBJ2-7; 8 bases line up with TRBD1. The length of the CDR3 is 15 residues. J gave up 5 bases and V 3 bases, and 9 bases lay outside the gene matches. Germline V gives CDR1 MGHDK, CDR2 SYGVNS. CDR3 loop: CASSESGDRGHEQYF. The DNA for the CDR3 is TGTGCCAGCAGTGAGTCCGGCGACAGGGGACACGAGCAGTACTTC.

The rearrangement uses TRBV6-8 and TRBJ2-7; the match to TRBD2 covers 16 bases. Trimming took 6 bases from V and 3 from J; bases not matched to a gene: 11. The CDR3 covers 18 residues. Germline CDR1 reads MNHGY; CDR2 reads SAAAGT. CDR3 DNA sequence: TGTGCCAGCAGCCAAGGGACTAGCGGGAGGGCAGATGACTACGAGCAGTACTTC. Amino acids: CASSQGTSGRADDYEQYF.

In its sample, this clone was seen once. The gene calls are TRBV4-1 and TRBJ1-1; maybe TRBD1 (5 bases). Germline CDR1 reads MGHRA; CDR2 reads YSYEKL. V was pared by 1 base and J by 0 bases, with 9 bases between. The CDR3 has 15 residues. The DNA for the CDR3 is TGCGCCAGCAGCCAAGGCGACAGATTGAACACTGAAGCTTTCTTT. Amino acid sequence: CASSQGDRLNTEAFF.